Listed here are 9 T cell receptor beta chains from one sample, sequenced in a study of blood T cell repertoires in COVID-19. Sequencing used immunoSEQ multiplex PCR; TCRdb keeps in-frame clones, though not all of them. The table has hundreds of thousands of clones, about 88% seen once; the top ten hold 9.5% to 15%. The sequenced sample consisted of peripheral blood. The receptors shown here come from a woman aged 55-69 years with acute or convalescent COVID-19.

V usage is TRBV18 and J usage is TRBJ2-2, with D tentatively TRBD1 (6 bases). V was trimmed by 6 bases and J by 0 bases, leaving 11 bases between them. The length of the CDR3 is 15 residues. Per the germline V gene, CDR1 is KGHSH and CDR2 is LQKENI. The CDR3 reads CASSPGHTNTGELFF. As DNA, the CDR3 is TGTGCCAGCTCTCCGGGACATACGAACACCGGGGAGCTGTTTTTT.

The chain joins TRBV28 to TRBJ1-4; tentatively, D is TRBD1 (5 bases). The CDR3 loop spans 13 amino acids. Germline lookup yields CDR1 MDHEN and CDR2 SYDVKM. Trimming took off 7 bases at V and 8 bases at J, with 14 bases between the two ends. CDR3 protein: CASKGPPEEKLFF. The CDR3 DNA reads TGTGCCAGCAAGGGGCCGCCGGAGGAAAAACTGTTTTTT.

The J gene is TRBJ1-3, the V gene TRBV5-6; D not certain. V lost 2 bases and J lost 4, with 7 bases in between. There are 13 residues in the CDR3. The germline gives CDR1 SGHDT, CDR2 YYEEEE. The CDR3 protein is CASSFSFGNTIYF. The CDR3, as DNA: TGTGCCAGCAGCTTCTCCTTCGGAAACACCATATATTTT.

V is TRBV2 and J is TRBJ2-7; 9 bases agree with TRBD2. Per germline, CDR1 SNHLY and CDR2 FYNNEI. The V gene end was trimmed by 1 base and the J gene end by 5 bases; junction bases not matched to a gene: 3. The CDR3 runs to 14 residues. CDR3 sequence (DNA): TGTGCCAGCAGTGAAGTGGGACTAGCTCACGAGCAGTACTTC. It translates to CASSEVGLAHEQYF.

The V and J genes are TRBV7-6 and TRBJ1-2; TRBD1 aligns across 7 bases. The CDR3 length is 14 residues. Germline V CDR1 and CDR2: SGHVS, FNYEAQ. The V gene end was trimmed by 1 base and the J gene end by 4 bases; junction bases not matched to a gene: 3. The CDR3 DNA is TGTGCCAGCAGCTTAGACACAGGGGCCTATGGCTACACCTTC. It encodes CASSLDTGAYGYTF.

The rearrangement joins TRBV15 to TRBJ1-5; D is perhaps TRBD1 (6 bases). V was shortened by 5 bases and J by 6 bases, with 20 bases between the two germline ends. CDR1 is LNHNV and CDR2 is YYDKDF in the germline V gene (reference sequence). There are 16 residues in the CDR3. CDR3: CATSGGIGGRTQPQHF. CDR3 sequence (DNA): TGTGCCACCAGCGGGGGTATAGGGGGAAGGACTCAGCCCCAGCATTTT.

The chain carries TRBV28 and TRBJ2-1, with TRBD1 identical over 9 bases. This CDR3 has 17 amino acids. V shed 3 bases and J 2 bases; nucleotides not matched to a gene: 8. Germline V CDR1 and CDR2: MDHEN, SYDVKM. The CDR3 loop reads CASSFSTGGLPYNEQFF. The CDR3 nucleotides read TGTGCCAGCAGTTTTTCGACAGGGGGTTTACCCTACAATGAGCAGTTCTTC.

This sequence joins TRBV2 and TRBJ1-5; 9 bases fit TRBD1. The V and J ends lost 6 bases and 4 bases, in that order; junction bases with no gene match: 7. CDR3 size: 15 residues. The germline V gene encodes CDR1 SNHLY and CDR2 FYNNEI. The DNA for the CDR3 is TGTGCCAGCAGAATGGAGACAGGGGGGAATCAGCCCCAGCATTTT. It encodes CASRMETGGNQPQHF.

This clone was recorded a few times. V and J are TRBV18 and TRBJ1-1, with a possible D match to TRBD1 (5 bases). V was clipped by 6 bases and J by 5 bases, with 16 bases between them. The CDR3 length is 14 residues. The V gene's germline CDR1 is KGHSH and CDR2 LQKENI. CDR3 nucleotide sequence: TGTGCCAGCTCGGTCGACGCTGGGGGGACTGAAGCTTTCTTT. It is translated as CASSVDAGGTEAFF.